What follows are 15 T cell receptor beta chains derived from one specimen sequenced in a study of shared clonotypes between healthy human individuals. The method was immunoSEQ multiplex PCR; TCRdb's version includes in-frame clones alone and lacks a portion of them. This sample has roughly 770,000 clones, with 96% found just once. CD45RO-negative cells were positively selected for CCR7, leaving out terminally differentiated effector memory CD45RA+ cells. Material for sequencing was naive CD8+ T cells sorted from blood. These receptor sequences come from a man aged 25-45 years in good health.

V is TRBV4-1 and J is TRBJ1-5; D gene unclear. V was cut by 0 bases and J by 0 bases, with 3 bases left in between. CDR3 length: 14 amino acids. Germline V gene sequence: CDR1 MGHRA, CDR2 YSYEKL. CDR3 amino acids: CASSQDLSNQPQHF. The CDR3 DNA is TGCGCCAGCAGCCAAGATCTTAGCAATCAGCCCCAGCATTTT.

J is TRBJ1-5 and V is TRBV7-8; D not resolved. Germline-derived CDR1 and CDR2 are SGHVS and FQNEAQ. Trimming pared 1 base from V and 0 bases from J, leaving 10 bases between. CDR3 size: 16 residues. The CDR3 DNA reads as TGTGCCAGCAGCTTAGGGACGGCTTATAGCAATCAGCCCCAGCATTTT. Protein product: CASSLGTAYSNQPQHF.

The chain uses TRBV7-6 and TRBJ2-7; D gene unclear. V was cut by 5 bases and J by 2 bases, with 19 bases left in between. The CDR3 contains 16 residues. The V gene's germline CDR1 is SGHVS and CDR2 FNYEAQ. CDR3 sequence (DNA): TGTGCCAGCAGCCTAAGTCCTGACCCTGGCCCCTACGAGCAGTACTTC. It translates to CASSLSPDPGPYEQYF. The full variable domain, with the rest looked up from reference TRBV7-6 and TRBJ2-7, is GAGVSQSPRYKVTKRGQDVALRCDPISGHVSLYWYRQALGQGPEFLTYFNYEAQQDKSGLPNDRFSAERPEGSISTLTIQRTEQRDSAMYRCASSLSPDPGPYEQYFGPGTRLTVT.

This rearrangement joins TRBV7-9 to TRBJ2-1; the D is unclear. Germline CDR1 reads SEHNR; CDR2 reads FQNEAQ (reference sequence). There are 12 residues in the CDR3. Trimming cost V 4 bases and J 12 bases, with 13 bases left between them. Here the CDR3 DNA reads TGTGCCAGCAGCTCTCAGGCAAACGGGCAGTTCTTC. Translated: CASSSQANGQFF.

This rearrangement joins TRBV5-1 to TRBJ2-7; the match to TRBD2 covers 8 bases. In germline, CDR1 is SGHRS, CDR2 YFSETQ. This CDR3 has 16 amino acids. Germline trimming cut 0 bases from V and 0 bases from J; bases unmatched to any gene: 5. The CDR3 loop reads CASSLGLAGGSYEQYF. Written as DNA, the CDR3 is TGCGCCAGCAGCTTGGGCCTAGCGGGTGGCTCCTACGAGCAGTACTTC. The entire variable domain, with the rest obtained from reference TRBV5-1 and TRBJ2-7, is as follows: KAGVTQTPRYLIKTRGQQVTLSCSPISGHRSVSWYQQTPGQGLQFLFEYFSETQRNKGNFPGRFSGRQFSNSRSEMNVSTLELGDSALYLCASSLGLAGGSYEQYFGPGTRLTVT.

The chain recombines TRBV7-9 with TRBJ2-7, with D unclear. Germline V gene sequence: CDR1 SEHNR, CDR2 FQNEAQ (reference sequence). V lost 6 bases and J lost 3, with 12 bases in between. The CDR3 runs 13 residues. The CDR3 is CASRPWAGYEQYF. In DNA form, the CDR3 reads TGTGCCAGCAGGCCCTGGGCCGGCTACGAGCAGTACTTC.

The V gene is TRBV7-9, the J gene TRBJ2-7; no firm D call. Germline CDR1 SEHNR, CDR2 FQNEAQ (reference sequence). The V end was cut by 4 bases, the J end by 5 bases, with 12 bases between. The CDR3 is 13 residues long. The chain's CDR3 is CASSSVVRDEQYF. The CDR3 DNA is TGTGCCAGCAGCTCCGTGGTTCGGGACGAGCAGTACTTC.

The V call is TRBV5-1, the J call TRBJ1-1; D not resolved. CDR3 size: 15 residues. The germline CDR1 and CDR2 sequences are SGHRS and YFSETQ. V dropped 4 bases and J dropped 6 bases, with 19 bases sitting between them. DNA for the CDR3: TGCGCCAGCAGCACACCCGGGCCCCACGCTGCTGAAGCTTTCTTT. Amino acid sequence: CASSTPGPHAAEAFF.

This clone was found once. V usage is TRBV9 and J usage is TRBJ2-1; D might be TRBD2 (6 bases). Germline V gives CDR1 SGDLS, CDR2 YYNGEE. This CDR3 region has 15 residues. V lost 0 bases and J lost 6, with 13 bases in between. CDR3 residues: CASSVGGALGNEQFF. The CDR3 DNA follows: TGTGCCAGCAGCGTAGGCGGGGCCCTCGGCAATGAGCAGTTCTTC.

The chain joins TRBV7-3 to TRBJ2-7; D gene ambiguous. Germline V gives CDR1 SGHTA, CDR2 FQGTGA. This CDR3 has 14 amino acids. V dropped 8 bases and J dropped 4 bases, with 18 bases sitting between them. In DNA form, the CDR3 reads TGTGCCAGCGGGCCCGTGGATAATCGGTACGAGCAGTACTTC. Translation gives CASGPVDNRYEQYF.

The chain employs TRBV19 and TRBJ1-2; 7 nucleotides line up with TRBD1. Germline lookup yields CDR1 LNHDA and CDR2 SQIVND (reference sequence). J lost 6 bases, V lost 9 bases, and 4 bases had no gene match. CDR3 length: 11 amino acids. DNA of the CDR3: TGTGCCAGCAAGACAGGGAATGGCTACACCTTC. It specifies CASKTGNGYTF.

In DNA form, the CDR3 reads TGCAGCGTTGATTCTGGGCGGGAGGAAGGCACAGATACGCAGTATTTT. Amino acid sequence: CSVDSGREEGTDTQYF. This chain joins TRBV29-1 and TRBJ2-3; 8 bases align to TRBD2. The CDR3 extends over 16 amino acids. J was trimmed by 1 base and V by 3 bases; bases with no gene match: 9. CDR1 and CDR2 from the germline V gene are SQVTM and ANQGSEA.

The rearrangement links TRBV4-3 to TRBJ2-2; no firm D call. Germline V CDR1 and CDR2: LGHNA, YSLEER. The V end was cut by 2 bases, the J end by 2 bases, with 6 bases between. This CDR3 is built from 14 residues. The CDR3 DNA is TGCGCCAGCAGCCAATGGGTTAACACCGGGGAGCTGTTTTTT. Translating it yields CASSQWVNTGELFF.

The CDR3 nucleotides are TGTGCCAGCAGCCCAGCGGGGACAGGGGGAAACACCGGGGAGCTGTTTTTT. This sequence encodes CASSPAGTGGNTGELFF. V gene TRBV7-8 combines with J gene TRBJ2-2, with TRBD1 matching over 11 bases. Germline V CDR1 and CDR2: SGHVS, FQNEAQ. J lost 2 bases, V lost 5 bases, and 7 bases had no gene match. The CDR3 covers 17 residues.

CDR3 in amino acids: CASSGLGLAVYNEQFF. The CDR3 DNA reads TGTGCCAGCAGTGGCCTGGGACTAGCAGTTTACAATGAGCAGTTCTTC. The gene calls are TRBV6-1 and TRBJ2-1; 9 bases agree with TRBD2. CDR1 is MNHNS and CDR2 is SASEGT in the germline V gene. The J segment lost 4 bases and the V segment lost 4 bases, leaving 8 bases of the junction unmatched. The CDR3 loop spans 16 amino acids.